A single sample gave rise to the 8 T cell receptor beta chains below, sequenced in a study of shared clonotypes between healthy human individuals. Produced via immunoSEQ multiplex PCR; TCRdb's table is partial and in-frame only. The top ten hold almost 0.9% of the sample, which has about 1.1 million clones, approximately 80% seen once. The sequencing sample was made of memory CD4+ T cells from PBMCs. Subset of the sample: CD45RA-negative fraction. These receptors originate from a young man in good health. Some clones in this sample may be carry-over from other donors' samples.

This chain links TRBV5-6 with TRBJ2-6; no clear D gene. Germline CDR1 SGHDT, CDR2 YYEEEE. The CDR3 consists of 15 residues. V gave up 4 bases and J gave up 4 bases, with 12 bases separating them. The CDR3 nucleotides read TGTGCCAGCAGCCGGGTCGGGTCCGGGGCCAACGTCCTGACTTTC. Protein: CASSRVGSGANVLTF.

CDR3 sequence (DNA): TGTGCCAGCAGCTTAACAGGTGGCGATCAGCCCCAGCATTTT. Amino acids: CASSLTGGDQPQHF. V gene TRBV7-2 combines with J gene TRBJ1-5; TRBD1 might be the D (5 bases). This CDR3 is built from 14 residues. Germline lookup yields CDR1 SGHTA and CDR2 FQGNSA. V shed 2 bases and J shed 5 bases, with 10 bases lying between them.

The chain links TRBV19 to TRBJ1-5; no definite D call. The germline V gene has CDR1 LNHDA and CDR2 SQIVND (reference sequence). The germline V and J ends were trimmed by 7 bases and 9 bases, with 19 bases remaining between them. This CDR3 has 14 amino acids. CDR3 coding DNA: TGTGCCAGTACCCAAGGGTCCCCGGGCAGGCCCCAGCATTTT. This sequence encodes CASTQGSPGRPQHF.

This sequence joins TRBV11-3 and TRBJ2-7, with D possibly TRBD2 on 6 matching bases. CDR1 is SGHNT and CDR2 is YENEEA in the germline V gene. There are 13 residues in the CDR3. Trimming left V 5 bases short and J 3 bases short, with 11 bases between. The chain's CDR3 is CASSQGTDYEQYF. Here the CDR3 DNA reads TGTGCCAGCAGCCAAGGGACTGACTACGAGCAGTACTTC.

The chain joins TRBV5-1 to TRBJ2-5, with 10 bases matching TRBD1. The CDR3 length is 15 residues. J was trimmed by 5 bases and V by 3 bases; bases with no gene match: 7. Germline CDR1 is SGHRS and CDR2 is YFSETQ. The CDR3 bases are TGCGCCAGCAGCTCGCAAGGGGACAGGGGTGAGACCCAGTACTTC. As protein: CASSSQGDRGETQYF.

This chain joins TRBV5-8 and TRBJ2-5, with 9 bases aligning to TRBD2. Germline CDR1 SGHTS, CDR2 YDEGEE. V lost 0 bases to trimming and J lost 5 bases; unmatched junction nucleotides: 8. CDR3 length equals 16 residues. The CDR3 reads CASSLGLASGKETQYF. CDR3 coding DNA: TGTGCCAGCAGCTTGGGTCTCGCTAGCGGGAAGGAGACCCAGTACTTC. Complete variable domain (other parts from reference TRBV5-8 and TRBJ2-5): EAGVTQSPTHLIKTRGQQATLRCSPISGHTSVYWYQQALGLGLQFLLWYDEGEERNRGNFPPRFSGRQFPNYSSELNVNALELEDSALYLCASSLGLASGKETQYFGPGTRLLVL.

Comment on this clone: Other nucleotide sequences from this sample produce the same CDR3. The J gene is TRBJ2-7, the V gene TRBV19; D may be TRBD1 or TRBD2 (7 bases each). Trimming cost V 0 bases and J 6 bases, with 9 bases left between them. The germline V gene has CDR1 LNHDA and CDR2 SQIVND (reference sequence). The CDR3 spans 13 residues. CDR3 region: CASSIDRGGEQYF. The CDR3 DNA follows: TGTGCCAGTAGTATAGACAGGGGGGGCGAGCAGTACTTC.

This chain uses TRBV11-3 with TRBJ2-3; D ambiguous. V was shortened by 5 bases and J by 2 bases, with 8 bases between the two germline ends. Germline V gives CDR1 SGHNT, CDR2 YENEEA. This CDR3 is 13 amino acids long. The CDR3 is CASSLGFTDTQYF. CDR3 DNA sequence: TGTGCCAGCAGCCTGGGTTTCACAGATACGCAGTATTTT.